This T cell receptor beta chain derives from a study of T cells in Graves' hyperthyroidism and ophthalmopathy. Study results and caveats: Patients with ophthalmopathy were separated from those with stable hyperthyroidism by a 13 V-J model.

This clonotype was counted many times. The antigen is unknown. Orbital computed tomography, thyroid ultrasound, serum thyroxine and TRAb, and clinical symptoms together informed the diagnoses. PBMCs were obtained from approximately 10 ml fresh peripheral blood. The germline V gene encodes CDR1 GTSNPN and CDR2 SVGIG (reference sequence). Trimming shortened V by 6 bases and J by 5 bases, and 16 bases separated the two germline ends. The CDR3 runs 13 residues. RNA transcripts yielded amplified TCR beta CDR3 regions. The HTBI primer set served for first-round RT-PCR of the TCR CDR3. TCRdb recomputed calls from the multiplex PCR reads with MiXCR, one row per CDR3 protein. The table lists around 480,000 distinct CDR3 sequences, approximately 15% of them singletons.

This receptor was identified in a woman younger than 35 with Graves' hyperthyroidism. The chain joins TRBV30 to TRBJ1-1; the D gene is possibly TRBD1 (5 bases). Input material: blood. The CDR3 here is CACGGVRRTEAFF. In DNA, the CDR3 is TGTGCCTGTGGGGGGGTGCGGAGAACTGAAGCTTTCTTT.